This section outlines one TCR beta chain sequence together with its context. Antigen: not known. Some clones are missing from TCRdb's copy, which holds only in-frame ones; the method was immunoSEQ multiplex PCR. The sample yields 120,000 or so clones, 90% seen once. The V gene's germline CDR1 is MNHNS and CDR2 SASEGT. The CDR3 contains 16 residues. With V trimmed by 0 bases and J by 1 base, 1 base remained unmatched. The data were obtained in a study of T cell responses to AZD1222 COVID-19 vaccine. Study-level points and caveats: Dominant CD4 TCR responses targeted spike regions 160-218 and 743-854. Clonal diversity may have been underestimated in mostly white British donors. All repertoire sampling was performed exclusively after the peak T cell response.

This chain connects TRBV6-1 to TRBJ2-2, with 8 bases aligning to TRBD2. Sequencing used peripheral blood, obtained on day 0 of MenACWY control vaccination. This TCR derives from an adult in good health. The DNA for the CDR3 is TGTGCCAGCAGTGAAGCCCTAGCGGGGAACACCGGGGAGCTGTTTTTT. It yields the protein CASSEALAGNTGELFF.